Presented here are 19 T cell receptor beta chains from one specimen sequenced in a study of T cell clones after liver transplantation. Method: immunoSEQ multiplex PCR; TCRdb's copy keeps in-frame clones and lacks some. The sample contains 99,000 or so clones, 82% of which appear only once. The sample here was CD4+ T cells from blood, taken before liver transplant. These receptors came from a human donor who received a liver transplant.

The chain recombines TRBV2 with TRBJ2-5; 9 bases match TRBD1. The J segment lost 7 bases and the V segment lost 0 bases, leaving 12 bases of the junction unmatched. Germline V gene lookup returns CDR1 SNHLY and CDR2 FYNNEI. This CDR3 region has 17 residues. The CDR3 protein is CASSEARPGQGGGTQYF. CDR3 DNA: TGTGCCAGCAGTGAAGCGCGCCCGGGACAGGGAGGTGGGACCCAGTACTTC.

This sequence joins TRBV7-2 and TRBJ1-5, with D possibly matching TRBD1 (5 bases). V lost 5 bases to trimming and J lost 1 base, with 9 bases between them. The CDR3 contains 14 residues. The germline V gene encodes CDR1 SGHTA and CDR2 FQGNSA. The DNA of the CDR3 is TGTGCCAGCAGCGGACAAGAGAGCAATCAGCCCCAGCATTTT. It translates to CASSGQESNQPQHF.

This chain joins TRBV4-1 and TRBJ1-3; D remains ambiguous. V was shortened by 0 bases and J by 0 bases, with 18 bases between the two germline ends. This CDR3 is 19 amino acids long. Germline-derived CDR1 and CDR2 are MGHRA and YSYEKL. CDR3 loop: CASSQDTFMAAGSGNTIYF. CDR3 nucleotide sequence: TGCGCCAGCAGCCAAGATACTTTTATGGCAGCGGGCTCTGGAAACACCATATATTTT.

This chain uses TRBV18 with TRBJ1-5; the D is unclear. Trimming shortened V by 4 bases and J by 0 bases, and 7 bases separated the two germline ends. Per germline, CDR1 KGHSH and CDR2 LQKENI. The CDR3 is 14 residues long. The CDR3 reads CASSLAHSNQPQHF. Written as DNA, the CDR3 is TGTGCCAGCTCACTCGCCCATAGCAATCAGCCCCAGCATTTT.

This rearrangement joins TRBV6-1 to TRBJ2-4; D call uncertain. CDR1 is MNHNS and CDR2 is SASEGT in the germline V gene. This CDR3 has 16 amino acids. V was shortened by 0 bases and J by 0 bases, with 9 bases between the two germline ends. CDR3 protein: CASSEALLIAKNIQYF. The CDR3 DNA is TGTGCCAGCAGTGAAGCGCTCCTAATAGCCAAAAACATTCAGTACTTC.

This clone was detected a few times. V gene TRBV4-3 combines with J gene TRBJ2-1; TRBD2 matches 11 bases. The CDR3 loop spans 17 amino acids. V trimming: 0 bases; J trimming: 6 bases; junction bases outside the gene matches: 7. Germline V gene lookup returns CDR1 LGHNA and CDR2 YSLEER. CDR3 nucleotide sequence: TGCGCCAGCAGCCAAGATTGGATAGCGGGGGGGCGCAATGAGCAGTTCTTC. Amino acids: CASSQDWIAGGRNEQFF.

V gene TRBV28 combines with J gene TRBJ2-7; TRBD1 agrees at 7 bases. V lost 6 bases to trimming and J lost 2 bases; unmatched junction nucleotides: 7. The germline CDR1 and CDR2 sequences are MDHEN and SYDVKM. The CDR3 has 14 residues. The CDR3 is CASSPRGPPYEQYF. The CDR3 DNA reads TGTGCCAGCAGCCCGAGGGGGCCGCCCTACGAGCAGTACTTC.

The V call is TRBV5-4, the J call TRBJ2-5; TRBD2 aligns across 14 bases. The CDR3 contains 17 residues. J lost 2 bases, V lost 4 bases, and 7 bases had no gene match. Germline V gives CDR1 SGHNT, CDR2 YYREEE (reference sequence). The CDR3 protein is CASSPGTSGRVQETQYF. The DNA for the CDR3 is TGTGCCAGCAGCCCCGGGACTAGCGGGAGAGTACAAGAGACCCAGTACTTC. The whole variable domain, filled in from reference TRBV5-4 and TRBJ2-5, reads ETGVTQSPTHLIKTRGQQVTLRCSSQSGHNTVSWYQQALGQGPQFIFQYYREEENGRGNFPPRFSGLQFPNYSSELNVNALELDDSALYLCASSPGTSGRVQETQYFGPGTRLLVL.

The J gene is TRBJ2-2, the V gene TRBV9; tentative D call: TRBD2 (5 bases). Germline V gives CDR1 SGDLS, CDR2 YYNGEE. With 0 bases removed from V and 5 bases from J, the gap between germline ends came to 11 bases. The CDR3 length is 15 residues. The CDR3 region has the DNA TGTGCCAGCAGCGTAGAAGGTTGGAGGACCGGGGAGCTGTTTTTT. Its translation: CASSVEGWRTGELFF.

V usage is TRBV29-1 and J usage is TRBJ2-3; maybe TRBD1 (7 bases). Trimming took off 4 bases at V and 0 bases at J, with 32 bases between the two ends. CDR1 and CDR2 from the germline V gene are SQVTM and ANQGSEA. The CDR3 length is 21 residues. CDR3 nucleotide sequence: TGCAGCGTTGGGGGGGTCGGGGACAGCCTAAATCCCTCTACTAGCACAGATACGCAGTATTTT. It encodes CSVGGVGDSLNPSTSTDTQYF.

This rearrangement joins TRBV18 to TRBJ2-2, with TRBD1 matching over 8 bases. The V gene's germline CDR1 is KGHSH and CDR2 LQKENI. Trimming removed 6 bases from V and 4 bases from J; junction bases left unmatched: 7. This CDR3 region has 15 residues. Here the CDR3 reads CASSSDRGFTGELFF. The CDR3 region has the DNA TGTGCCAGCTCGTCTGACAGGGGCTTCACCGGGGAGCTGTTTTTT.

This chain joins TRBV6-5 and TRBJ1-1, with D hard to call. CDR1 and CDR2 from the germline V gene are MNHEY and SVGAGI. This CDR3 comprises 13 residues. Between the trimmed V and J ends, which lost 6 bases and 0 bases, there was a span of 8 bases. CDR3 protein: CASRKQMNTEAFF. CDR3 nucleotide sequence: TGTGCCAGCAGGAAACAGATGAACACTGAAGCTTTCTTT.

In this sample, this clone turned up once. CDR3 residues: CASSLAGYTGELFF. CDR3 nucleotides: TGTGCCAGCAGCTTAGCGGGGTACACCGGGGAGCTGTTTTTT. The chain has TRBV7-8 and TRBJ2-2; no clear D. This CDR3 is 14 amino acids long. The germline V gene encodes CDR1 SGHVS and CDR2 FQNEAQ. The V end lost 0 bases, the J end lost 3 bases, and 5 bases lay between the germline ends. Variable domain in full (rest from reference TRBV7-8 and TRBJ2-2): GAGVSQSPRYKVAKRGQDVALRCDPISGHVSLFWYQQALGQGPEFLTYFQNEAQLDKSGLPSDRFFAERPEGSVSTLKIQRTQQEDSAVYLCASSLAGYTGELFFGEGSRLTVL.

The gene calls are TRBV11-3 and TRBJ2-7; weak D call: TRBD2 (7 bases). CDR1 SGHNT and CDR2 YENEEA come from the germline V gene. Trimming stripped 5 bases from V and 5 bases from J, with 16 bases between. This CDR3 spans 14 amino acids. CDR3 amino acids: CASSPGGTYHEQYF. The DNA of the CDR3 is TGTGCCAGCAGCCCCGGGGGGACATATCACGAGCAGTACTTC.

The chain has TRBV23-1 and TRBJ1-5; TRBD1 might be the D (5 bases). TRBV23-1 is recorded as an ORF, its role being uncertain. The ends were cut back, 4 bases at V and 5 bases at J, with 9 bases in the middle. This CDR3 contains 13 residues. The CDR3 here is CASSPRGDQPQHF. The CDR3, as DNA: TGCGCCAGCAGTCCGAGAGGGGATCAGCCCCAGCATTTT.

V is TRBV25-1 and J is TRBJ1-4; no firm D call. Trimming took off 0 bases at V and 3 bases at J, with 11 bases between the two ends. Germline values: CDR1 MGHDK, CDR2 SYGVNS. This CDR3 spans 16 amino acids. The CDR3 DNA follows: TGTGCCAGCAGTGAATACCCCGGAGCTTCTAATGAAAAACTGTTTTTT. Encoded protein: CASSEYPGASNEKLFF.

In its sample, this clone was seen a few times. This rearrangement joins TRBV6-6 to TRBJ1-5; D not certain. The CDR3 extends over 15 amino acids. V lost 7 bases, J lost 2 bases, and 15 bases lay in between. CDR1 and CDR2 from the germline V gene are MNHNY and SVGAGI (reference sequence). This chain's CDR3 is CASTYSDAGNQPQHF. The CDR3 coding sequence is TGTGCCAGCACCTACTCCGACGCTGGCAATCAGCCCCAGCATTTT.

The chain has TRBV7-8 and TRBJ2-1; D perhaps matches TRBD1 (5 bases). Germline CDR1 is SGHVS and CDR2 is FQNEAQ. The germline V and J ends were trimmed by 9 bases and 0 bases, with 12 bases remaining between them. This CDR3 spans 14 amino acids. CDR3 sequence reads: CASKRGASYNEQFF. The CDR3 DNA is TGTGCCAGTAAACGTGGGGCCTCCTACAATGAGCAGTTCTTC.

The chain uses TRBV7-3 and TRBJ2-1, with 14 bases fitting TRBD2. From germline, CDR1 is SGHTA and CDR2 FQGTGA. J gave up 6 bases and V 3 bases, and 4 bases lay outside the gene matches. The CDR3 has 16 amino acids. CDR3 residues: CASSFTTSGRANEQFF. In nucleotides, the CDR3 is TGTGCCAGCAGCTTTACGACTAGCGGGAGGGCCAATGAGCAGTTCTTC. Using reference TRBV7-3 and TRBJ2-1 for the parts outside the CDR3, the full variable domain is GAGVSQTPSNKVTEKGKYVELRCDPISGHTALYWYRQSLGQGPEFLIYFQGTGAADDSGLPNDRFFAVRPEGSVSTLKIQRTERGDSAVYLCASSFTTSGRANEQFFGPGTRLTVL.